The clone carrying this T cell receptor beta chain was seen ten or more times. Its antigen is still unknown. Preparation of the TCRbeta library involved a method that used unique molecular identifiers. TCRdb re-derived calls from the PCR reads in MiXCR, one entry per CDR3 protein. Of fewer than 550,000 distinct CDR3 sequences in the sample, over 9.5% are singletons; the top ten hold 14%. This CDR3 contains 15 residues. The sample comes from a study of T-cell reconstitution after alpha-beta-depleted transplantation in children. Study findings and constraints: Reportedly, alpha-beta T cells present about two months post-transplant originated from several hundred expanded clones of graft origin. Diversity of TCRbeta at day 60 was high in some patients, arising from surviving recipient T cells and thymic progenitors. After one year, T-cell counts and TCRbeta diversity mostly came from new T cells.

The receptor comes from a female patient between 2 and 15 years old who had a stem cell transplant for aplastic anemia, so the T cells may come from the graft donor. The input for sequencing was PBMCs, mostly from graft donor cells, taken 180 days after TCRalphabeta/CD19-depleted stem cell transplant. The J gene is TRBJ1-1, the V gene TRBV1. TRBV1 is marked as a pseudogene. CDR3 nucleotides: TGCACCAGCAGCCAAGACCCTTCAGCGAACACTGAAGCTTTCTTT. It translates to CTSSQDPSANTEAFF.